Within the sample, the clone carrying this TCR delta chain is medium-sized. The data stem from a study of gamma-delta chains in newborns, infants, children. Study in general: Microbial exposure reportedly drives polyclonal innate γδ T cell expansion after birth.

TCRdb re-processed the reads using CATT. The table lists roughly 4,000 delta-chain clones, about 38% of them singletons. Germline CDR1 and CDR2: TSWWSYY and QGS. This CDR3 region has 23 residues. Germline trimming cut 3 bases from V and 1 base from J; bases unmatched to any gene: 27. The sequence was collected from a child who received the measles vaccine. The source material was blood. This chain connects TRDV1 to TRDJ1; 9 bases map to TRDD3. CDR3 in DNA: TGTGCTCTTGGGGACCCTTATTCCTATACTCAGACGGGGGGATACCGACGCACCGATAAACTCATCTTT. Translation gives CALGDPYSYTQTGGYRRTDKLIF.